Listed here is a single T cell receptor (beta chain). This clonotype was picked up many times. What this receptor recognizes is not known. No quality values exist for individual bases; no much larger clone is one base distant. Deletion took 0 bases off V and 5 bases off J, with a span of 7 bases between the germline ends. Spanning cysteine to phenylalanine, the CDR3 consists of 12 amino acids. Here the CDR3 DNA is all that survives: 36 bases in frame from base 1. CDR1 and CDR2 were assigned from the germline V gene (reference sequence) as DFQATT and SNEGSKA. The source of the sample is a study of CD8 T cells in ankylosing spondylitis (dated 2017 in TCRdb). As for the study more broadly: The study profiled T cell receptor beta repertoires in healthy donors and ankylosing spondylitis patients to find disease-linked TCR variants. The full study cohort was made up of 25 to 30 ankylosing spondylitis patients and about a hundred healthy donors. Peripheral blood was sampled, and synovial fluid was also collected from ankylosing spondylitis patients.

TCRdb records Illumina HiSeq 2500 as the sequencer. Quantitative 5'-RACE with molecular barcodes was the method used to prepare the TCR beta libraries. Under the source paper's analysis protocol: Disease-linked TCR variants were identified with a new computational method built on a probabilistic model of VDJ rearrangement. In-frame beta chains were kept once TCRdb had trimmed the public reads at Q25 with fastp and called clones with MiXCR. Merged by CDR3 protein, the rows form single entries marked with the most common genes and DNA. The V and J calls and clone size are TCRdb's, not the authors'. The sample yields 330,000 or so distinct CDR3 sequences; less than 9.5% were counted once. The ten biggest clones cover roughly 15% of the sample. What the study reported, not specific to this receptor: Blood from ankylosing spondylitis patients appeared to be characterized by a TCR beta motif composed of about 8 highly homologous amino acid variants. Some motif variants had previously been reported in the synovial fluid and blood of reactive arthritis patients, which suggests shared mechanisms of disease initiation. Significant enrichment of the disease-linked clones was reported in matched synovial fluid samples from ankylosing spondylitis patients. In peripheral blood, the disease-linked clones were found at relatively low frequencies and had a CD8+ phenotype.

The sequencing input was blood, either unsorted or a sorted T cell fraction (not recorded which). The V and J genes are TRBV20-1 and TRBJ1-2, and perhaps TRBD1 as D gene, on 5 matching bases. The sequence was obtained from a male donor with ankylosing spondylitis. The DNA sequence is given as TGCAGTGCTAGAGATAGGGGATATGGCTACACCTTC. Its protein is CSARDRGYGYTF.